This TCR beta chain was profiled in a study of T cell responses to AZD1222 COVID-19 vaccine. Study at large: Second doses at about 4 or about 12 weeks were pooled. Findings and limits, study-wide: Donors in the cohort were predominantly white British and more often female, and clonal diversity was possibly underestimated.

With regard to this clone: Antigen: not known.

V lost 2 bases and J lost 7, with 10 bases in between. CDR3 length: 13 residues. Germline-derived CDR1 and CDR2 are SGHKS and YYEKEE (reference sequence). Clones were read by immunoSEQ multiplex PCR, and TCRdb kept only the in-frame ones, dropping some. The sample carries 95,000 to 150,000 clones, approximately 84% recorded once. Sequencing was performed on peripheral blood, taken on day 0 of AZD1222 vaccination. The chain carries TRBV5-5 and TRBJ2-1, with D possibly TRBD1 on 7 matching bases. The receptor's source is an adult in good health. The CDR3 DNA reads as TGTGCCAGCAGCTTACAGGGGAGGAATGAGCAGTTCTTC. It is translated as CASSLQGRNEQFF.